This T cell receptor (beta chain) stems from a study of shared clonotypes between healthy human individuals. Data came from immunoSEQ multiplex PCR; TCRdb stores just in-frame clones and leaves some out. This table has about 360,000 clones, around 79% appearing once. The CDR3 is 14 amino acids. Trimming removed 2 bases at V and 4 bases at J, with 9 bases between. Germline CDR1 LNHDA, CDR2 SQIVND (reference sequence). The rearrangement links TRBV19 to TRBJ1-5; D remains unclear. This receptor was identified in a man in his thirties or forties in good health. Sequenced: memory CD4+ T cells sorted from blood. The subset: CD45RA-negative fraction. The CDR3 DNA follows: TGTGCCAGTAGTATACCGCATGAGAATCAGCCCCAGCATTTT. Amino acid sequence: CASSIPHENQPQHF. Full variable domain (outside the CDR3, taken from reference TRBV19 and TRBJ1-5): DGGITQSPKYLFRKEGQNVTLSCEQNLNHDAMYWYRQDPGQGLRLIYYSQIVNDFQKGDIAEGYSVSREKKESFPLTVTSAQKNPTAFYLCASSIPHENQPQHFGDGTRLSIL.